One sample yielded the 18 T cell receptor beta chains listed below, sequenced in a study of T cells in Graves' hyperthyroidism and ophthalmopathy. Amplification of TCR beta CDR3 regions used RNA as the template. In the first-round RT-PCR of the TCR CDR3, the HTBI primer set was used. TCRdb analysed the multiplex PCR reads with MiXCR anew, one entry per CDR3 protein. The table shows 300,000 to 400,000 distinct CDR3 sequences, with around 13% occurring only once. Sequenced material: blood. These receptors came from a woman in her twenties or thirties with Graves' ophthalmopathy.

V and J are TRBV6-1 and TRBJ2-7; weak D call: TRBD2 (7 bases). This CDR3 contains 15 residues. V lost 6 bases to trimming and J lost 6 bases, with 21 bases between them. Germline CDR1 and CDR2: MNHNS and SASEGT. This chain's CDR3 is CASSSFLAGAGEQYF. In DNA form, the CDR3 reads TGTGCCAGCAGCTCCTTCCTCGCGGGGGCGGGCGAGCAGTACTTC.

Many counts were recorded for this clonotype. This chain connects TRBV2 to TRBJ2-5; possible D gene TRBD1, 5 bases. The ends were cut back, 8 bases at V and 1 base at J, with 11 bases in the middle. CDR1 is SNHLY and CDR2 is FYNNEI in the germline V gene. The CDR3 spans 13 residues. In DNA, the CDR3 is TGTGCCAGCCTAAGACAGATCCAAGAGACCCAGTACTTC. Its translation: CASLRQIQETQYF. The whole variable domain, filled in from reference TRBV2 and TRBJ2-5, reads EPEVTQTPSHQVTQMGQEVILRCVPISNHLYFYWYRQILGQKVEFLVSFYNNEISEKSEIFDDQFSVERPDGSNFTLKIRSTKLEDSAMYFCASLRQIQETQYFGPGTRLLVL.

The chain has TRBV27 and TRBJ1-1; 7 bases fit TRBD1. The V and J ends lost 6 bases and 5 bases, in that order; junction bases with no gene match: 6. Germline CDR1 reads MNHEY; CDR2 reads SMNVEV (reference sequence). This CDR3 spans 13 amino acids. The CDR3 loop reads CASSLQGRTEAFF. CDR3 in DNA: TGTGCCAGCAGCCTACAGGGGAGGACTGAAGCTTTCTTT.

This sequence joins TRBV19 and TRBJ1-1; no firm D call. The CDR3 is made up of 16 amino acids. The germline V gene has CDR1 LNHDA and CDR2 SQIVND (reference sequence). The V end lost 7 bases, the J end lost 0 bases, and 18 bases lay between the germline ends. The CDR3 DNA is TGTGCCAGTATCCACGGAGGGAGGGCTTTGAACACTGAAGCTTTCTTT. This gives the protein CASIHGGRALNTEAFF.

At least ten counts were recorded for this clonotype. V usage is TRBV7-3 and J usage is TRBJ2-2, with D uncertain. The V end lost 0 bases, the J end lost 2 bases, and 4 bases lay between the germline ends. The CDR3 contains 14 residues. Germline CDR1 SGHTA, CDR2 FQGTGA. CDR3 protein: CASSLTSNTGELFF. The DNA of the CDR3 is TGTGCCAGCAGCTTAACTAGCAACACCGGGGAGCTGTTTTTT.

This clonotype came up many times. The gene calls are TRBV6-2 or TRBV6-3 and TRBJ1-1; D not resolved. Per germline, CDR1 MNHEY and CDR2 SVGEGT. Trimming took 6 bases from V and 3 from J, leaving 5 bases between them. CDR3 length: 11 amino acids. CDR3 nucleotide sequence: TGTGCCAGCAGCCGGGACACTGAAGCTTTCTTT. It encodes CASSRDTEAFF.

V and J are TRBV7-9 and TRBJ2-7; D perhaps matches TRBD2 (7 bases). Germline CDR1 and CDR2: SEHNR and FQNEAQ (reference sequence). The V end was cut by 4 bases, the J end by 3 bases, with 25 bases between. The CDR3 contains 18 residues. CDR3 loop: CASSSGGLPGQPLYEQYF. The CDR3, as DNA: TGTGCCAGCAGCTCCGGGGGGTTGCCCGGACAGCCCCTCTACGAGCAGTACTTC.

The chain employs TRBV4-1 and TRBJ2-6; 7 nucleotides line up with TRBD1. The CDR3 runs 19 residues. Losses at the gene ends were 4 bases for V and 0 bases for J; bases not matched to a gene: 12. Germline loops: CDR1 MGHRA, CDR2 YSYEKL. In DNA form, the CDR3 reads TGCGCCAGCAGCCCCCAGGACAGGTGGGCCTCCTCTGGGGCCAACGTCCTGACTTTC. This gives the protein CASSPQDRWASSGANVLTF.

The chain employs TRBV20-1 and TRBJ2-1; D remains unclear. V lost 2 bases and J 2 bases, leaving 7 bases between the germline ends. This CDR3 contains 13 residues. The germline CDR1 and CDR2 sequences are DFQATT and SNEGSKA (reference sequence). CDR3: CSARSETYNEQFF. CDR3 coding DNA: TGCAGTGCTAGATCGGAGACCTACAATGAGCAGTTCTTC.

This clonotype was detected ten times or more. V is TRBV2 and J is TRBJ2-1, with D possibly TRBD2 on 5 matching bases. This CDR3 comprises 9 residues. Trimming removed 11 bases from V and 10 bases from J, with 9 bases in between. Germline CDR1 SNHLY, CDR2 FYNNEI. The CDR3 here is CAGSGEQFF. The CDR3 DNA is TGTGCCGGATCGGGGGAGCAGTTCTTC.

This chain connects TRBV12-3 or TRBV12-4 to TRBJ1-3; D possibly corresponds to TRBD1 (5 bases). CDR3 size: 14 residues. The V and J ends lost 8 bases and 4 bases respectively, with 15 bases between them. In nucleotides, the CDR3 is TGTGCCAGCGGGGAATGGGGCCAAGGAAACACCATATATTTT. It specifies CASGEWGQGNTIYF.

This clonotype was seen many times. The chain recombines TRBV3-1 with TRBJ2-1; 8 bases line up with TRBD1. The germline CDR1 and CDR2 sequences are LGHDT and YNNKEL (reference sequence). The CDR3 contains 21 residues. V was pared by 1 base and J by 0 bases, with 17 bases of the junction left unmatched. This CDR3 is CASSQALPGQGPISSYNEQFF. The CDR3 coding sequence is TGTGCCAGCAGCCAAGCCCTTCCCGGACAGGGACCGATAAGCTCCTACAATGAGCAGTTCTTC.

The count of this clonotype is one. The J gene is TRBJ2-1, the V gene TRBV30; 12 bases are shared with TRBD2. Germline assignment: CDR1 GTSNPN and CDR2 SVGIG (reference sequence). V lost 3 bases and J lost 0; bases outside the gene matches: 9. The CDR3 is 18 amino acids. In DNA, the CDR3 is TGTGCCTGGAGGACTAGCGGGGGTTCCTCCCGCTCCTACAATGAGCAGTTCTTC. Its protein product is CAWRTSGGSSRSYNEQFF.

This clonotype was counted many times. The chain uses TRBV27 and TRBJ1-5, with TRBD1 as a possible D gene (5 bases). Germline loops: CDR1 MNHEY, CDR2 SMNVEV (reference sequence). This CDR3 contains 15 residues. The V and J ends lost 9 bases and 4 bases respectively, with 19 bases between them. The chain's CDR3 is CARRQGAARNQPQHF. The CDR3 coding sequence is TGTGCCAGACGGCAAGGGGCCGCGAGGAATCAGCCCCAGCATTTT.

V usage is TRBV6-2 or TRBV6-3 and J usage is TRBJ2-1; TRBD1 aligns across 7 bases. This CDR3 is 13 amino acids long. V trimming: 5 bases; J trimming: 6 bases; junction bases outside the gene matches: 4. CDR1 is MNHEY and CDR2 is SVGEGT in the germline V gene. The CDR3 nucleotides are TGTGCCAGCAGTGTTGAGGGGGCCAATGAGCAGTTCTTC. As protein: CASSVEGANEQFF.

This clonotype appeared many times. The chain combines TRBV6-1 with TRBJ1-6; 8 positions agree with TRBD1. In germline, CDR1 is MNHNS, CDR2 SASEGT. This CDR3 has 16 amino acids. J lost 10 bases, V lost 6 bases, and 14 bases had no gene match. CDR3 DNA: TGTGCCAGCAGCTCCCGAGACAGGGGTGGTGGATCACCCCTCCACTTT. This codes for CASSSRDRGGGSPLHF.

A few counts support this clonotype. The J gene is TRBJ2-5, the V gene TRBV5-6, with D perhaps assigned TRBD1 or TRBD2 (5 bases each). This CDR3 is built from 14 residues. Trimming left V 4 bases short and J 5 bases short, with 15 bases between. The germline CDR1 and CDR2 sequences are SGHDT and YYEEEE. CDR3 in DNA: TGTGCCAGCAGCACCGCGCCCGGGGCCGAGACCCAGTACTTC. Translated: CASSTAPGAETQYF.

This clonotype was seen repeatedly, ten times or more. This chain links TRBV7-2 with TRBJ1-2; D may be TRBD1 (6 bases). Germline CDR1 is SGHTA and CDR2 is FQGNSA. The ends were cut back, 5 bases at V and 8 bases at J, with 18 bases in the middle. The CDR3 spans 14 residues. The CDR3 sequence is CASSHRDKGEGYTF. The CDR3 DNA sequence: TGTGCCAGCAGCCACCGGGACAAGGGGGAGGGCTACACCTTC.